This TCR beta chain was captured by sequencing in a study of T cell responses to AZD1222 COVID-19 vaccine (dated by TCRdb to the early 2020s). With respect to the entire study: AZD1222 recipients whose second dose came at about 4 weeks and those whose second dose came at about 12 weeks were combined into one group, since spike-specific TCR depth and breadth did not differ between the two schedules. Trial participants were enrolled by age into 18-55, 56-69 and 70-plus year subgroups, with approximately 160, 26 and 62 TCR-sequenced participants respectively. TCR sequencing covered about 230 trial participants: about 210 given two doses of AZD1222 and 26 given two doses of MenACWY control vaccine. Study-wide conclusions, independent of this receptor: Participants were mostly white British and included more females than males, and it was suggested by the authors that clonal diversity may have been underestimated. Conclusions about previously exposed vaccinees are limited because only 5 or 6 AZD1222 recipients were SARS-CoV-2 seropositive at baseline. Reportedly, close to half of the unique spike-specific TCRs recognized epitopes lying outside the regions that are mutated in the B.1.351 and B.1.1.7 variants. The vaccine-associated CD4 TCRs covered the entire spike protein, and the dominant responses fell in regions 160-218 and 743-854. In the small 56-69-year group, the increase in depth fell short of significance, most likely because of low power. A significant rise in spike-specific TCR breadth and depth was observed after two AZD1222 doses relative to day 0 and relative to MenACWY recipients. No day 14 peak-response samples were available, so repertoires were characterized only after the peak T cell response.

The meaning of the sample's time point label: baseline before first vaccination. Vaccinee samples came from UK trials COV001 and COV002, including a single-blind randomized controlled phase 2/3 trial of AZD1222 (ChAdOx1 nCoV-19) in healthy adults. For TCRbeta chain sequencing, PBMC samples were collected from trial participants at day 0 and at day 28 after the second dose. As concerns this clone: Its target antigen remains unknown. No base qualities exist here, and no much larger clone lies one base off it.

V gives up 10 bases and J gives up 8 bases, and the segment between their germline ends measures 14 bases. The germline V gene sets CDR1 to MDHEN and CDR2 to SYDVKM. The cysteine opens and the phenylalanine closes a CDR3 of 12 amino acids. Only CDR3 DNA remains: 36 bases, in frame from the first base. The CDR3 regions of human TCRbeta chains were subjected to immunosequencing. The authors' analysis ran thus. Repertoire TCRs were matched against a reference library of SARS-CoV-2-specific TCRs generated with the MIRA antigen-specificity platform. Breadth was defined as the fraction of unique TCRs that were SARS-CoV-2-associated. Depth was defined as the fraction of total T cells that were SARS-CoV-2-associated. Using the MIRA data, every spike-specific TCR was mapped to the spike region that the TCR reacted to and assigned to either a CD4 or a CD8 class. Log10-transformed breadth and depth values were compared by one-way ANOVA with Sidak's multiple comparisons tests. TCRdb obtained this table from immuneACCESS and retained in-frame rearrangements with V and J assigned. These tables miss some clones; where compared with another copy, unresolved V genes account for less than half of the shortfall, and the remainder is unexplained. For V, J and clone size, that table is used; D and trimming come from the DNA. For this sample the table gives roughly 160,000 clones, of which around 95% were detected only once. About 0.64% of the sample comes from the top ten.

This clonotype originated in an adult in good health. Source: peripheral blood, taken on day 0 of AZD1222 vaccination. The V and J segments used are TRBV28 and TRBJ1-4; the D gene identity is not certain. The DNA reads as follows: TGTGCCACCCGTTTGGGAGGGGAAAAACTGTTTTTT. This encodes CATRLGGEKLFF.